The 12 T cell receptor beta chains below were found in one sample sequenced in a study of blood T cell repertoires in COVID-19. Here immunoSEQ multiplex PCR was the method, and the copy in TCRdb shows in-frame clones only, minus some. The sample lists 95,000 to 150,000 clones, around 86% occurring once. The sample was peripheral blood. These receptors all come from a man aged 35 to 55 with acute or convalescent COVID-19.

This clone came up a few times. The chain employs TRBV7-2 and TRBJ2-5; TRBD2 matches at 7 bases. The V and J ends lost 5 bases and 2 bases, in that order; junction bases with no gene match: 8. This CDR3 is 15 amino acids long. Germline values: CDR1 SGHTA, CDR2 FQGNSA. CDR3 loop: CASSLGLPSQETQYF. Here the CDR3 DNA reads TGTGCCAGCAGCCTGGGACTACCGTCGCAAGAGACCCAGTACTTC.

The J gene is TRBJ2-1, the V gene TRBV3-1 (or the pseudogene TRBV3-2), with a tentative D call TRBD2 (5 bases). CDR1 and CDR2 (germline): LGHDT, YNNKEL (reference sequence). The CDR3 contains 15 residues. Trimming removed 1 base from V and 8 bases from J, with 15 bases in between. The chain's CDR3 is CASSQVGTRDHEQFF. The CDR3 bases are TGTGCCAGCAGCCAAGTAGGAACTAGAGATCATGAGCAGTTCTTC.

The chain has TRBV9 and TRBJ1-3; weak D call: TRBD1 (6 bases). V lost 4 bases to trimming and J lost 8 bases, with 22 bases between them. The germline V gene encodes CDR1 SGDLS and CDR2 YYNGEE. The CDR3 contains 16 residues. CDR3 nucleotides: TGTGCCAGCAGCAGGGAGGGTAGGGGGAGTTTGGACACCATATATTTT. As protein: CASSREGRGSLDTIYF. Variable domain in full (rest from reference TRBV9 and TRBJ1-3): DSGVTQTPKHLITATGQRVTLRCSPRSGDLSVYWYQQSLDQGLQFLIQYYNGEERAKGNILERFSAQQFPDLHSELNLSSLELGDSALYFCASSREGRGSLDTIYFGEGSWLTVV.

V is TRBV30 and J is TRBJ1-1; maybe TRBD1 (5 bases). Trimming took 2 bases from V and 1 from J, leaving 11 bases between them. Germline V lookup: CDR1 GTSNPN, CDR2 SVGIG (reference sequence). This CDR3 spans 14 amino acids. The CDR3 sequence: CAWSTGHSNTEAFF. The CDR3 nucleotides are TGTGCCTGGAGTACAGGCCATTCGAACACTGAAGCTTTCTTT.

This clone was counted only a few times. The gene calls are TRBV3-1 (or the pseudogene TRBV3-2) and TRBJ1-2; D call uncertain. Germline V gene lookup returns CDR1 LGHDT and CDR2 YNNKEL (reference sequence). V was clipped by 2 bases and J by 2 bases, with 9 bases between them. This CDR3 has 14 amino acids. CDR3 DNA: TGTGCCAGCAGCCAAACCTTCAGAAACTATGGCTACACCTTC. As protein: CASSQTFRNYGYTF.

In this sample, this clone turned up once. The chain carries TRBV7-9 and TRBJ1-6; D possibly corresponds to TRBD1 (6 bases). The germline gives CDR1 SEHNR, CDR2 FQNEAQ (reference sequence). The CDR3 contains 15 residues. V was pared by 1 base and J by 8 bases, with 12 bases between. The CDR3 region is CASSLVQGYDSPLHF. The CDR3 region has the DNA TGTGCCAGCAGCTTAGTACAGGGCTACGATTCACCCCTCCACTTT.

This chain uses TRBV5-8 with TRBJ1-6; possibly TRBD1 for D (5 bases). V gave up 1 base and J gave up 3 bases, with 11 bases separating them. Germline-derived CDR1 and CDR2 are SGHTS and YDEGEE. This CDR3 region has 16 residues. CDR3 nucleotide sequence: TGTGCCAGCAGCTTGACCGGGGGAGGCTATAATTCACCCCTCCACTTT. Protein: CASSLTGGGYNSPLHF.

V usage is TRBV5-1 and J usage is TRBJ2-3; the match to TRBD2 covers 11 bases. Germline V lookup: CDR1 SGHRS, CDR2 YFSETQ. The V segment lost 0 bases and the J segment 6 bases; nucleotides outside the gene matches: 15. There are 19 residues in the CDR3. The CDR3 reads CASSLAGKGASGRSDTQYF. The DNA of the CDR3 is TGCGCCAGCAGCTTGGCAGGAAAAGGTGCTAGCGGGAGGTCGGATACGCAGTATTTT.

The rearrangement uses TRBV11-2 and TRBJ2-7, with D possibly being TRBD1 (6 bases). The CDR3 length is 13 residues. Between the trimmed V and J ends, which lost 5 bases and 2 bases, there was a span of 10 bases. The V gene's germline CDR1 is SGHAT and CDR2 FQNNGV. The CDR3 loop is CASSPRQAYEQYF. The CDR3 region has the DNA TGTGCCAGCAGCCCTCGACAGGCCTACGAGCAGTACTTC.

The CDR3 sequence: CAWSAWGLGEAEKLFF. The CDR3 coding sequence is TGTGCCTGGAGTGCTTGGGGGCTCGGGGAAGCTGAAAAACTGTTTTTT. This chain joins TRBV30 and TRBJ1-4; D perhaps matches TRBD1 (6 bases). Deletions cut 1 base from V and 7 bases from J, with 19 bases between. Germline V gene data show CDR1 as GTSNPN and CDR2 as SVGIG (reference sequence). CDR3 length: 16 residues.

J is TRBJ2-7 and V is TRBV11-3, with TRBD2 matching 14 bases. The germline V gene has CDR1 SGHNT and CDR2 YENEEA. CDR3 length equals 16 residues. Trimming cost V 7 bases and J 7 bases; bases outside gene matches: 12. The DNA for the CDR3 is TGTGCCAGCACCCGACTACCGGGACTAGCGGGAGATGAGCAGTACTTC. Amino acid sequence: CASTRLPGLAGDEQYF.

The chain joins TRBV20-1 to TRBJ2-7; D is possibly TRBD1 (5 bases). V dropped 6 bases and J dropped 6 bases, with 12 bases sitting between them. The CDR3 has 11 residues. The germline gives CDR1 DFQATT, CDR2 SNEGSKA (reference sequence). This CDR3 reads CSAGAPTEQYF. The DNA for the CDR3 is TGCAGTGCAGGGGCTCCAACCGAGCAGTACTTC.